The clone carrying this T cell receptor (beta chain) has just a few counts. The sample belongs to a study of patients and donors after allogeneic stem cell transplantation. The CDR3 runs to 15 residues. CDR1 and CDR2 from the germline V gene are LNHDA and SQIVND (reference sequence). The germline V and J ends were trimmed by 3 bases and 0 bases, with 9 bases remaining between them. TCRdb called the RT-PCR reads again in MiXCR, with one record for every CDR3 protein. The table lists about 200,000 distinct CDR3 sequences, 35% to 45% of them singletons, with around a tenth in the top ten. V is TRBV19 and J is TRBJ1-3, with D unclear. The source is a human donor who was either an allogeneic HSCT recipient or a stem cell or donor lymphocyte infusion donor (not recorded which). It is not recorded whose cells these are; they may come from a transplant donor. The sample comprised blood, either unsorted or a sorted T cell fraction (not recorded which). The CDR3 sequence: CASSIYRLSGNTIYF. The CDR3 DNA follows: TGTGCCAGTAGTATCTACAGACTCTCTGGAAACACCATATATTTT. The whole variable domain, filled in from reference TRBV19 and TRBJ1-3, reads DGGITQSPKYLFRKEGQNVTLSCEQNLNHDAMYWYRQDPGQGLRLIYYSQIVNDFQKGDIAEGYSVSREKKESFPLTVTSAQKNPTAFYLCASSIYRLSGNTIYFGEGSWLTVV.